The 17 T cell receptor beta chains below come from one sample, sequenced in a study of blood T cell repertoires in COVID-19. Some clones are missing from TCRdb's copy, which holds only in-frame ones; the method was immunoSEQ multiplex PCR. This repertoire shows fewer than 250,000 clones, more than 75% found once; its top ten account for approximately 4.5%. The sequenced material came from peripheral blood. The receptors here all came from a human donor in a cohort sampled during active COVID-19.

The chain links TRBV28 to TRBJ2-1; 7 positions match TRBD1. Trimming removed 5 bases from V and 5 bases from J; junction bases left unmatched: 9. CDR3 length: 15 residues. From germline, CDR1 is MDHEN and CDR2 SYDVKM. CDR3 protein: CASSTQGYSDNEQFF. CDR3 sequence (DNA): TGTGCCAGCAGTACACAGGGGTACTCGGACAATGAGCAGTTCTTC.

The chain recombines TRBV24-1 with TRBJ1-5, with D hard to call. CDR1 and CDR2 (germline): KGHDR, SFDVKD. V lost 5 bases and J 5 bases, leaving 9 bases between the germline ends. The CDR3 length is 13 residues. The CDR3 loop is CATSGSGDQPQHF. Written as DNA, the CDR3 is TGTGCCACCAGTGGGAGCGGGGATCAGCCCCAGCATTTT.

V is TRBV9 and J is TRBJ2-7, with D possibly TRBD2 on 6 matching bases. CDR3 length: 13 residues. Germline V gene data show CDR1 as SGDLS and CDR2 as YYNGEE. V lost 5 bases to trimming and J lost 3 bases, with 12 bases between them. The CDR3 DNA sequence: TGTGCCAGCAGTAGGGACTCAAACTACGAGCAGTACTTC. This encodes CASSRDSNYEQYF.

The rearrangement uses TRBV5-8 and TRBJ2-5; 7 bases align to TRBD1. V was clipped by 3 bases and J by 4 bases; unmatched bases: 6. The CDR3 sequence is 14 residues long. Germline V gene lookup returns CDR1 SGHTS and CDR2 YDEGEE. The DNA for the CDR3 is TGTGCCAGCAGCTCGGGACAGAAAGGAGAGACCCAGTACTTC. It specifies CASSSGQKGETQYF.

V gene TRBV2 combines with J gene TRBJ2-5; a possible D gene is TRBD2 (6 bases). This CDR3 contains 15 residues. CDR1 SNHLY and CDR2 FYNNEI come from the germline V gene. V lost 7 bases and J 5 bases, leaving 20 bases between the germline ends. The CDR3 is CASKLQGRGVETQYF. The CDR3 nucleotides are TGTGCCAGCAAACTCCAGGGCCGCGGGGTGGAGACCCAGTACTTC.

The chain couples TRBV15 to TRBJ2-7; weak D call: TRBD2 (7 bases). Per germline, CDR1 LNHNV and CDR2 YYDKDF (reference sequence). The CDR3 runs to 17 residues. Trimming cost V 0 bases and J 1 base, with 16 bases left between them. CDR3 protein: CATSRDSGRGISYEQYF. CDR3 in DNA: TGTGCCACCAGCAGAGATTCGGGGAGGGGGATTTCCTACGAGCAGTACTTC.

J is TRBJ2-3 and V is TRBV28; D uncertain. V was cut by 1 base and J by 0 bases, with 11 bases left in between. CDR1 and CDR2 (germline): MDHEN, SYDVKM. The CDR3 loop spans 16 amino acids. The CDR3: CASSLSSFTSTDTQYF. CDR3 DNA: TGTGCCAGCAGTTTATCGAGCTTTACTAGCACAGATACGCAGTATTTT.

The CDR3 is CASATGQGLHEQYF. The CDR3 DNA is TGTGCCAGCGCCACTGGACAGGGGTTACACGAGCAGTACTTC. The J gene is TRBJ2-7, the V gene TRBV7-8; TRBD1 matches 9 bases. Germline CDR1 reads SGHVS; CDR2 reads FQNEAQ. The V gene end was trimmed by 8 bases and the J gene end by 5 bases; junction bases not matched to a gene: 10. The CDR3 covers 14 residues.

V and J are TRBV6-5 and TRBJ2-2; TRBD2 aligns across 8 bases. V trimming: 0 bases; J trimming: 4 bases; junction bases outside the gene matches: 1. From germline, CDR1 is MNHEY and CDR2 SVGAGI. CDR3 length equals 15 residues. CDR3 in amino acids: CASSYSGGVTGELFF. Written as DNA, the CDR3 is TGTGCCAGCAGTTACTCCGGGGGGGTCACCGGGGAGCTGTTTTTT.

CDR3 protein: CASSFRTGVEQYF. The CDR3 nucleotides read TGTGCCAGCAGTTTCAGGACAGGGGTCGAGCAGTACTTC. V is TRBV27 and J is TRBJ2-7, with TRBD1 matching 9 bases. Per germline, CDR1 MNHEY and CDR2 SMNVEV (reference sequence). J gave up 6 bases and V 3 bases, and 3 bases lay outside the gene matches. The CDR3 is 13 amino acids.

V gene TRBV19 combines with J gene TRBJ1-4; D gene uncertain. Trimming pared 5 bases from V and 7 bases from J, leaving 11 bases between. The CDR3 loop spans 13 amino acids. Per the germline V gene, CDR1 is LNHDA and CDR2 is SQIVND (reference sequence). CDR3 residues: CASSPRIGEKLFF. In nucleotides, the CDR3 is TGTGCCAGTAGTCCGCGAATCGGTGAAAAACTGTTTTTT.

This chain connects TRBV15 to TRBJ1-3, with 9 bases fitting TRBD1. The V segment lost 5 bases and the J segment 2 bases; nucleotides outside the gene matches: 4. In germline, CDR1 is LNHNV, CDR2 YYDKDF (reference sequence). This CDR3 comprises 15 residues. CDR3 nucleotides: TGTGCCACCAGCCCCCGGACAGGGGCTGGAAACACCATATATTTT. This encodes CATSPRTGAGNTIYF.

Only a few counts were recorded for this clone. J is TRBJ1-6 and V is TRBV3-1 (or the pseudogene TRBV3-2); possible D gene TRBD1, 6 bases. The germline gives CDR1 LGHDT, CDR2 YNNKEL (reference sequence). The germline V and J ends were trimmed by 6 bases and 7 bases, with 10 bases remaining between them. CDR3 length: 13 amino acids. In nucleotides, the CDR3 is TGTGCCAGCAGACCTGGACAGAATTCACCCCTCCACTTT. This codes for CASRPGQNSPLHF.

J is TRBJ2-7 and V is TRBV30; D might be TRBD1 (5 bases). V was cut by 2 bases and J by 2 bases, with 7 bases left in between. Germline assignment: CDR1 GTSNPN and CDR2 SVGIG (reference sequence). CDR3 length: 12 residues. The CDR3 loop is CAWSLGAYEQYF. CDR3 sequence (DNA): TGTGCCTGGAGTCTAGGGGCCTACGAGCAGTACTTC.

The V gene is TRBV6-5, the J gene TRBJ2-7; D is uncertain. Germline V gives CDR1 MNHEY, CDR2 SVGAGI. V lost 8 bases and J lost 3, with 14 bases in between. There are 13 residues in the CDR3. The CDR3 DNA reads as TGTGCCAGCTCCCAGGTGATCCTCTACGAGCAGTACTTC. It translates to CASSQVILYEQYF.

The chain joins TRBV7-6 to TRBJ2-7, with TRBD1 as a possible D gene (6 bases). CDR1 is SGHVS and CDR2 is FNYEAQ in the germline V gene. CDR3 size: 13 residues. Trimming took off 5 bases at V and 4 bases at J, with 12 bases between the two ends. CDR3: CASSQAQGYEQYF. The CDR3 bases are TGTGCCAGCAGCCAAGCACAGGGATACGAGCAGTACTTC.

The chain uses TRBV25-1 and TRBJ1-2, with D possibly TRBD1 on 5 matching bases. The V gene's germline CDR1 is MGHDK and CDR2 SYGVNS. The CDR3 totals 14 residues. V was clipped by 4 bases and J by 4 bases, with 13 bases between them. The CDR3 loop reads CASSVGRGTYGYTF. Here the CDR3 DNA reads TGTGCCAGCAGTGTGGGACGGGGGACCTATGGCTACACCTTC.